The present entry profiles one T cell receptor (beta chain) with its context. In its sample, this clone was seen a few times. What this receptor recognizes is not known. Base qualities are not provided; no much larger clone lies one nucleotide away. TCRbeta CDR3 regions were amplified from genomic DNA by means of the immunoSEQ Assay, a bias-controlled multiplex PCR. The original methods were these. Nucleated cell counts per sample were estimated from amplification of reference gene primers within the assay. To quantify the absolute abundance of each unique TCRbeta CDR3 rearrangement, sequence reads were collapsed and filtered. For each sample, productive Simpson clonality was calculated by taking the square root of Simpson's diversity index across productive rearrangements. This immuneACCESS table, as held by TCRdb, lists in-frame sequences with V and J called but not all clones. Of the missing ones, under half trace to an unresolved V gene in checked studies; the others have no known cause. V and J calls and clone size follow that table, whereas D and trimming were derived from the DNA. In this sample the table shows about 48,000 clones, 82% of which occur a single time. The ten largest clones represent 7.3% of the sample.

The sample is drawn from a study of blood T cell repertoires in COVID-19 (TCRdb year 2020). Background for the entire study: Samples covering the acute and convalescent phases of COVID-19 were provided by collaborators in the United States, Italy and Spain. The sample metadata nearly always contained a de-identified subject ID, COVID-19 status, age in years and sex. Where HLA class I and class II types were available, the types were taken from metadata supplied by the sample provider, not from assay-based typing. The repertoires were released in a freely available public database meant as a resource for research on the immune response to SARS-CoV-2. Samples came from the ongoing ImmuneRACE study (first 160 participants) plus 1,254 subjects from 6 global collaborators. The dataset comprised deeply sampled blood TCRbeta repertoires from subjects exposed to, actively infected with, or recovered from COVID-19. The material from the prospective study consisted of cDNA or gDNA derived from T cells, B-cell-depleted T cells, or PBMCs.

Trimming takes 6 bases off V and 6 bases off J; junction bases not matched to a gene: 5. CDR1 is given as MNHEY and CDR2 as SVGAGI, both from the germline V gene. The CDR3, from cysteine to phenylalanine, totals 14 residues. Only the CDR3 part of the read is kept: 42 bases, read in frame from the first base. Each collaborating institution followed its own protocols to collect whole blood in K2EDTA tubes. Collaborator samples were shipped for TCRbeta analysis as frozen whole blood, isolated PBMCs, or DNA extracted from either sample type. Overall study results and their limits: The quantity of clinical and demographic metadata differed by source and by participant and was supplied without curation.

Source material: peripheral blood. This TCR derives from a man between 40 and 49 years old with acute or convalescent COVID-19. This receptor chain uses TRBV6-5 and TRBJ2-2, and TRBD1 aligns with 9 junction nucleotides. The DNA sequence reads TGTGCCAGCAGCCGGACAGGGGTGGCCGGGGAGCTGTTTTTT. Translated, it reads CASSRTGVAGELFF.